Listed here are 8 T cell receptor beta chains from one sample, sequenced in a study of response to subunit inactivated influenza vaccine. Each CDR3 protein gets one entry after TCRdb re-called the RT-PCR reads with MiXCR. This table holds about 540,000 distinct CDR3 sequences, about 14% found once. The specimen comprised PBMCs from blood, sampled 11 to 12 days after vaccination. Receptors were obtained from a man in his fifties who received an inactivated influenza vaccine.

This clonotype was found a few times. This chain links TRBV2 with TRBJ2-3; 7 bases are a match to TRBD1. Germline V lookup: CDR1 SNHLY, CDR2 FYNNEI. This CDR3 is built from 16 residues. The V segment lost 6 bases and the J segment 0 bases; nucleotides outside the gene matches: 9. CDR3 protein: CASSKGQKISTDTQYF. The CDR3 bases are TGTGCCAGCAGCAAGGGACAGAAAATTAGCACAGATACGCAGTATTTT.

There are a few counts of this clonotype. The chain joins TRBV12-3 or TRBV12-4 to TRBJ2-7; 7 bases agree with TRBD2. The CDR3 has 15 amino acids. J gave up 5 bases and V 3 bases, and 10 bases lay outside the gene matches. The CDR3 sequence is CASSLMGGFSHEQYF. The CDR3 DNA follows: TGTGCCAGCAGTTTGATGGGGGGGTTTTCTCACGAGCAGTACTTC.

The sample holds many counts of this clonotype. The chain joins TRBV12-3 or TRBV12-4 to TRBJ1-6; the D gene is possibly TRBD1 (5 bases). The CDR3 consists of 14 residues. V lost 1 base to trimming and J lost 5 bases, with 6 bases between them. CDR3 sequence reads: CASSLEGDNSPLHF. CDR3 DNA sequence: TGTGCCAGCAGTTTAGAAGGGGATAATTCACCCCTCCACTTT.

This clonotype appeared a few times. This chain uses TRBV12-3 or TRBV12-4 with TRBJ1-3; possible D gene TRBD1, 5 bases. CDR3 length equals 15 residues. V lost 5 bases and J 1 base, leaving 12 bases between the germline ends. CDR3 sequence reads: CASSPTGTSGNTIYF. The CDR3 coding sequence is TGTGCCAGCAGTCCAACGGGGACTTCTGGAAACACCATATATTTT.

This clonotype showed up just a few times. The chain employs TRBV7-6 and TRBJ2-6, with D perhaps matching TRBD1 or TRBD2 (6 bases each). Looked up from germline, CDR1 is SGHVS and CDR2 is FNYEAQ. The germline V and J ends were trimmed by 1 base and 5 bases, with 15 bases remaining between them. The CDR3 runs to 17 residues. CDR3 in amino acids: CASSLDSGGGWANVLTF. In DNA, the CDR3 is TGTGCCAGCAGCTTAGATTCCGGGGGCGGCTGGGCCAACGTCCTGACTTTC.

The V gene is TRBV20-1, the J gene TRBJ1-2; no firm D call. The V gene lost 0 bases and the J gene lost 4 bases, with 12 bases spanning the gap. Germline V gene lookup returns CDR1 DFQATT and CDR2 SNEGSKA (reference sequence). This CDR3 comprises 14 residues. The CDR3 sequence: CSARDRGRIYGYTF. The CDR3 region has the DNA TGCAGTGCTAGAGATCGTGGGAGGATCTATGGCTACACCTTC.

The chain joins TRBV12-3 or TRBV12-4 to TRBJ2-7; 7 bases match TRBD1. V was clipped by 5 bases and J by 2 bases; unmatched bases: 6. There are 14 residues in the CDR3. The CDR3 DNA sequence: TGTGCCAGCAGTCCCGGGACAGCCCCCTACGAGCAGTACTTC. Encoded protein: CASSPGTAPYEQYF.

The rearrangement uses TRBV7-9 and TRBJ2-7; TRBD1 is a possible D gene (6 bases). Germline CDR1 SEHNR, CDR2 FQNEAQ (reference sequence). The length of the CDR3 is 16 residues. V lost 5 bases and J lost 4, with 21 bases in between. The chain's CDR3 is CASSTAAQGFTYEQYF. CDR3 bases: TGTGCCAGCAGCACCGCCGCCCAGGGGTTTACTTACGAGCAGTACTTC.